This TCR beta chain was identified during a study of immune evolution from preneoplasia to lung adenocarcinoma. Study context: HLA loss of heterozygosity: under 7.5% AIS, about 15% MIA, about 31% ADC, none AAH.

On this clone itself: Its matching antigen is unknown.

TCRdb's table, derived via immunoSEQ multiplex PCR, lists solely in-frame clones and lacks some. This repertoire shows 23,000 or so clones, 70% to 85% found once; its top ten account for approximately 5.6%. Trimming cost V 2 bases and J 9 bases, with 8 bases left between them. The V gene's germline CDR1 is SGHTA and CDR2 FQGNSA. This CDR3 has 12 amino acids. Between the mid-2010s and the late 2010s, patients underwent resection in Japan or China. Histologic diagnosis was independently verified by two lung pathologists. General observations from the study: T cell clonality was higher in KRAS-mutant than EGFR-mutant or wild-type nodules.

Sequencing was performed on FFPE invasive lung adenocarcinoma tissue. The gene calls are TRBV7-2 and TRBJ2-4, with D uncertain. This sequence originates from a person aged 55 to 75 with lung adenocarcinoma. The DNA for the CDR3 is TGTGCCAGCAGCTTAAAACAGACCATTCAGTACTTC. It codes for CASSLKQTIQYF. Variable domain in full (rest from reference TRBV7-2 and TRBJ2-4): GAGVSQSPSNKVTEKGKDVELRCDPISGHTALYWYRQSLGQGLEFLIYFQGNSAPDKSGLPSDRFSAERTGGSVSTLTIQRTQQEDSAVYLCASSLKQTIQYFGAGTRLSVL.